Shown below are 9 T cell receptor beta chains from a single sample sequenced in a study of shared clonotypes between healthy human individuals. Some clones are missing from TCRdb's copy, which holds only in-frame ones; the method was immunoSEQ multiplex PCR. The sample yields about 1.5 million clones, roughly 95% seen once. Sequenced sample: naive CD4+ T cells sorted from blood. The sample's subset: CD45RA+ positively selected. The receptor set was obtained from a man aged 30 to 39 in good health.

With regard to this clone: Other DNA sequences in this specimen translate into the identical CDR3. The chain has TRBV27 and TRBJ2-2; no reliable D call. Germline CDR1 and CDR2: MNHEY and SMNVEV (reference sequence). This CDR3 has 13 amino acids. With 3 bases removed from V and 6 bases from J, the gap between germline ends came to 8 bases. CDR3 sequence: CASSFLGSGELFF. The CDR3, as DNA: TGTGCCAGCAGTTTTCTAGGGTCCGGGGAGCTGTTTTTT.

CDR3 nucleotide sequence: TGTGCCAGCAGTACCGGGACGGCTAGCAATCAGCCCCAGCATTTT. Amino acids: CASSTGTASNQPQHF. This chain uses TRBV2 with TRBJ1-5; possibly TRBD1 for D (5 bases). The germline V gene encodes CDR1 SNHLY and CDR2 FYNNEI. The CDR3 covers 15 residues. Between the trimmed V and J ends, which lost 5 bases and 0 bases, there was a span of 11 bases.

In this sample, this clone turned up once. This chain joins TRBV28 and TRBJ2-7, with a tentative D call TRBD1 (5 bases). Trimming took 3 bases from V and 4 from J, leaving 7 bases between them. Per germline, CDR1 MDHEN and CDR2 SYDVKM. This CDR3 is built from 12 residues. The CDR3 here is CASSFPGYEQYF. CDR3 in DNA: TGTGCCAGCAGTTTCCCAGGGTACGAGCAGTACTTC.

This chain uses TRBV18 with TRBJ1-5; 12 bases match TRBD1. From germline, CDR1 is KGHSH and CDR2 LQKENI. Trimming at V came to 0 bases and at J to 2 bases, leaving 11 bases not matched to a gene. CDR3 length: 20 residues. The CDR3 reads CASSPPSGTGGIVGNQPQHF. Here the CDR3 DNA reads TGTGCCAGCTCACCACCTTCGGGGACAGGGGGCATTGTGGGCAATCAGCCCCAGCATTTT.

As concerns this clone: Other DNA sequences in the sample encode the same CDR3. The CDR3 coding sequence is TGCAGCGTCGGTCAGGGGCAAGAGACCCAGTACTTC. It specifies CSVGQGQETQYF. J is TRBJ2-5 and V is TRBV29-1; the D gene is possibly TRBD1 (6 bases). V shed 6 bases and J shed 2 bases, with 10 bases lying between them. The CDR3 totals 12 residues. Germline V gene data show CDR1 as SQVTM and CDR2 as ANQGSEA.

The chain couples TRBV6-5 to TRBJ1-5; no clear D. The CDR3 contains 13 residues. V lost 4 bases, J lost 4 bases, and 8 bases lay in between. From germline, CDR1 is MNHEY and CDR2 SVGAGI. The CDR3 spells CASSFSHNQPQHF. CDR3 DNA: TGTGCCAGCAGTTTCAGCCATAATCAGCCCCAGCATTTT.

On this clone itself: Sequence at one end of the junction differs from germline and may be a read error. The chain combines TRBV7-7 with TRBJ1-1, with D unresolved. Germline-derived CDR1 and CDR2 are SSHAT and FNYEAQ (reference sequence). This CDR3 spans 14 amino acids. CDR3 coding DNA: TGTGCTAGCAGCCTAGTGTCTTCGAACACTGAAGCTTTCTTT. Encoded protein: CASSLVSSNTEAFF.

The rearrangement uses TRBV5-1 and TRBJ1-2; 7 bases are a match to TRBD1. The CDR3 runs to 16 residues. J gave up 8 bases and V 4 bases, and 17 bases lay outside the gene matches. Germline V CDR1 and CDR2: SGHRS, YFSETQ. CDR3 DNA sequence: TGCGCCAGCAGCAAAGGGGGACAGACATCTTCCGAGGGCTACACCTTC. Translating it yields CASSKGGQTSSEGYTF. Full variable domain (outside the CDR3, taken from reference TRBV5-1 and TRBJ1-2): KAGVTQTPRYLIKTRGQQVTLSCSPISGHRSVSWYQQTPGQGLQFLFEYFSETQRNKGNFPGRFSGRQFSNSRSEMNVSTLELGDSALYLCASSKGGQTSSEGYTFGSGTRLTVV.

The CDR3 DNA reads as TGTGCCAGCAGCCAAGATCTGGGTGGAAAACTGTTTTTT. Protein: CASSQDLGGKLFF. V and J are TRBV14 and TRBJ1-4; no clear D gene. CDR1 is SGHDN, CDR2 FVKESK, per germline. Trimming cost V 0 bases and J 10 bases, with 9 bases left between them. The CDR3 extends over 13 amino acids. The full variable domain, in which reference TRBV14 and TRBJ1-4 provide the parts outside the CDR3, is EAGVTQFPSHSVIEKGQTVTLRCDPISGHDNLYWYRRVMGKEIKFLLHFVKESKQDESGMPNNRFLAERTGGTYSTLKVQPAELEDSGVYFCASSQDLGGKLFFGSGTQLSVL.